This T cell receptor (beta chain) was captured by sequencing in a study of human T cells and chemical hapten exposure. The time point: patch test 3, about 24 weeks after DPC sensitization. The treatment is: therapeutic diphenylcyclopropenone sensitization with weekly scalp DPC. Extraction yielded total RNA from whole blood (unfractionated). Within the library, unique molecular identifiers were attached to each individual cDNA molecule. TCRdb ran MiXCR on the RACE reads and lists one entry per CDR3 protein. The table lists just under 60,000 distinct CDR3 sequences, roughly 12% of them singletons. J was trimmed by 5 bases and V by 2 bases; bases with no gene match: 2. The CDR3 has 14 amino acids. Germline V gives CDR1 SGHTA, CDR2 FQGTGA.

The gene calls are TRBV7-3 and TRBJ2-3, with 9 bases aligning to TRBD1. The sequence was collected from a man between 25 and 39 years old with alopecia areata. Some clones in this sample may be carry-over from other donors' samples. This specimen consisted of whole blood, obtained in connection with sensitization to the hapten diphenylcyclopropenone (DPC). The DNA of the CDR3 is TGTGCCAGCAGCTTAGACAGGGGGATAGATACGCAGTATTTT. It is translated as CASSLDRGIDTQYF.